Following are 19 T cell receptor beta chains from one sample sequenced in a study of T-cell reconstitution after alpha-beta-depleted transplantation in children. Preparation of the TCRbeta library was carried out with unique molecular identifiers. TCRdb redid the calling of the PCR reads with MiXCR, one entry per CDR3 protein. This table has about 610,000 distinct CDR3 sequences, 10% appearing once. This specimen consisted of PBMCs from the stem cell graft donor, obtained from the stem cell graft. The receptors derive from a human donor who donated a stem cell graft to a child with acute myeloid leukemia.

V and J are TRBV18 and TRBJ2-3; D uncertain. Between the trimmed V and J ends, which lost 3 bases and 7 bases, there was a span of 17 bases. The CDR3 spans 15 residues. Germline values: CDR1 KGHSH, CDR2 LQKENI. CDR3 coding DNA: TGTGCCAGCTCACCTTCCGCGACGCCCCCCCATACGCAGTATTTT. This gives the protein CASSPSATPPHTQYF.

Ten or more counts support this clonotype. The chain carries TRBV5-1 and TRBJ1-2; TRBD1 might be the D (6 bases). The ends were cut back, 7 bases at V and 8 bases at J, with 21 bases in the middle. The CDR3 loop spans 14 amino acids. The germline gives CDR1 SGHRS, CDR2 YFSETQ. CDR3 in DNA: TGCGCCAGCCGCATCTCCGGGACATCGGACGGCTACACCTTC. Translation: CASRISGTSDGYTF.

The rearrangement links TRBV20-1 to TRBJ1-1; 10 bases agree with TRBD1. The CDR3 has 13 amino acids. Germline assignment: CDR1 DFQATT and CDR2 SNEGSKA (reference sequence). V lost 6 bases to trimming and J lost 5 bases; unmatched junction nucleotides: 6. This CDR3 reads CSARQGAKTEAFF. The DNA of the CDR3 is TGCAGTGCGAGACAGGGGGCGAAGACTGAAGCTTTCTTT.

The chain is built from TRBV30 and TRBJ2-5; perhaps TRBD2 as D (5 bases). Trimming took 5 bases from V and 2 from J, leaving 9 bases between them. CDR1 is GTSNPN and CDR2 is SVGIG in the germline V gene (reference sequence). There are 12 residues in the CDR3. CDR3 DNA: TGTGCCTGGGCGACTATTCAAGAGACCCAGTACTTC. Residues: CAWATIQETQYF.

The chain has TRBV30 and TRBJ2-3, with unresolved D. This CDR3 contains 12 residues. Germline lookup yields CDR1 GTSNPN and CDR2 SVGIG (reference sequence). Trimming left V 4 bases short and J 4 bases short, with 9 bases between. CDR3 residues: CAWTSMADTQYF. CDR3 nucleotides: TGTGCCTGGACCTCAATGGCAGATACGCAGTATTTT.

This rearrangement joins TRBV7-2 to TRBJ2-1; D not certain. This CDR3 comprises 16 residues. V lost 2 bases to trimming and J lost 7 bases, with 18 bases between them. From germline, CDR1 is SGHTA and CDR2 FQGNSA. The CDR3, as DNA: TGTGCCAGCAGCTTAATTCCGCGGACCGCCACGAATGAGCAGTTCTTC. It specifies CASSLIPRTATNEQFF.

This clonotype was counted many times. This chain connects TRBV25-1 to TRBJ2-7; 8 nucleotides align to TRBD2. The J segment lost 5 bases and the V segment lost 5 bases, leaving 11 bases of the junction unmatched. This CDR3 has 15 residues. Germline-derived CDR1 and CDR2 are MGHDK and SYGVNS. The CDR3 DNA reads TGTGCCAGCAGTCCCCCCAAGCGGGAGATCGACGAGCAGTACTTC. It encodes CASSPPKREIDEQYF.

This clonotype was seen repeatedly, ten times or more. The chain combines TRBV5-1 with TRBJ2-1, with D unclear. The V end was cut by 4 bases, the J end by 8 bases, with 13 bases between. Germline values: CDR1 SGHRS, CDR2 YFSETQ. The CDR3 loop spans 13 amino acids. DNA for the CDR3: TGCGCCAGCAGCCCTGGGTCCCGATATGAGCAGTTCTTC. Translating it yields CASSPGSRYEQFF.

This clonotype was observed at least ten times. The rearrangement uses TRBV29-1 and TRBJ2-7; TRBD1 matches 8 bases. There are 14 residues in the CDR3. Germline V gene data show CDR1 as SQVTM and CDR2 as ANQGSEA. V dropped 4 bases and J dropped 8; count of bases not matched to a gene: 13. CDR3 protein: CSVGISSGGQQQYF. For the CDR3, the DNA is TGCAGCGTTGGGATTAGTTCAGGGGGCCAACAGCAGTACTTC.

This clonotype occurred a few times. The V gene is TRBV5-5, the J gene TRBJ2-7; possibly TRBD1 for D (6 bases). This CDR3 has 12 residues. Germline V gene data show CDR1 as SGHKS and CDR2 as YYEKEE (reference sequence). Deletions cut 3 bases from V and 5 bases from J, with 9 bases between. The CDR3 is CASSSTGNEQYF. The CDR3 nucleotides are TGTGCCAGCAGCTCAACAGGGAACGAGCAGTACTTC.

This chain connects TRBV15 to TRBJ1-5, with TRBD1 matching over 10 bases. Germline trimming cut 1 base from V and 0 bases from J; bases unmatched to any gene: 9. Germline-derived CDR1 and CDR2 are LNHNV and YYDKDF (reference sequence). The length of the CDR3 is 19 residues. CDR3 DNA sequence: TGTGCCACCAGCAGAGCCGGGACAGGGGATTATTATAGCAATCAGCCCCAGCATTTT. Translation gives CATSRAGTGDYYSNQPQHF.

The sample holds a few counts of this clonotype. This chain uses TRBV7-9 with TRBJ2-7; perhaps TRBD2 as D (5 bases). In germline, CDR1 is SEHNR, CDR2 FQNEAQ (reference sequence). V lost 5 bases to trimming and J lost 1 base, with 12 bases between them. This CDR3 contains 14 residues. The CDR3 is CASSPREGSYEQYF. The CDR3, as DNA: TGTGCCAGCAGCCCCCGGGAAGGGTCCTACGAGCAGTACTTC. The variable domain in full, completed from reference TRBV7-9 and TRBJ2-7, reads DTGVSQNPRHKITKRGQNVTFRCDPISEHNRLYWYRQTLGQGPEFLTYFQNEAQLEKSRLLSDRFSAERPKGSFSTLEIQRTEQGDSAMYLCASSPREGSYEQYFGPGTRLTVT.

This clonotype was counted ten times or more. The V and J genes are TRBV20-1 and TRBJ2-7; 11 nucleotides agree with TRBD2. The germline gives CDR1 DFQATT, CDR2 SNEGSKA (reference sequence). The V segment lost 5 bases and the J segment 9 bases; nucleotides outside the gene matches: 9. CDR3 size: 13 residues. DNA for the CDR3: TGCAGTGCTCCTACTAGCGGGAGTCGGGGGCAGTACTTC. Translation gives CSAPTSGSRGQYF.

The J gene is TRBJ1-3, the V gene TRBV14; D call uncertain. Germline V gene sequence: CDR1 SGHDN, CDR2 FVKESK. Trimming shortened V by 0 bases and J by 7 bases, and 13 bases separated the two germline ends. The CDR3 runs 15 residues. CDR3 amino acids: CASSQERLTSNTIYF. The CDR3 nucleotides are TGTGCCAGCAGCCAAGAACGGCTCACGTCGAACACCATATATTTT.

This clonotype occurred a few times. J is TRBJ2-7 and V is TRBV20-1; 10 nucleotides align to TRBD2. This CDR3 has 15 residues. V lost 6 bases to trimming and J lost 6 bases; unmatched junction nucleotides: 14. CDR1 and CDR2 from the germline V gene are DFQATT and SNEGSKA (reference sequence). The CDR3: CSAVVLAGVGSEQYF. For the CDR3, the DNA is TGCAGTGCCGTGGTCCTAGCGGGAGTTGGTTCCGAGCAGTACTTC.

The CDR3 bases are TGTGCCAGCAGCCAACCGGTTAGCAGCACAGAGTTCTTGAACTACGAGCAGTACTTC. This encodes CASSQPVSSTEFLNYEQYF. This chain connects TRBV3-1 to TRBJ2-7; D gene uncertain. This CDR3 is built from 19 residues. The germline V gene encodes CDR1 LGHDT and CDR2 YNNKEL (reference sequence). V lost 2 bases and J lost 3, with 26 bases in between.

This clonotype was seen many times. V usage is TRBV12-3 or TRBV12-4 and J usage is TRBJ2-5, with 7 bases that match TRBD2. CDR3 length: 16 residues. V dropped 3 bases and J dropped 2; count of bases not matched to a gene: 9. The CDR3 is CASSFGGREQQETQYF. CDR3 DNA sequence: TGTGCCAGCAGTTTCGGGGGGAGAGAGCAACAAGAGACCCAGTACTTC.

The chain joins TRBV20-1 to TRBJ2-7, with 7 bases identical to TRBD2. CDR1 and CDR2 (germline): DFQATT, SNEGSKA (reference sequence). Trimming cost V 6 bases and J 1 base; bases outside gene matches: 12. This CDR3 has 15 amino acids. The CDR3 is CSATPWGRGSYEQYF. CDR3 coding DNA: TGCAGTGCCACTCCCTGGGGGAGGGGTTCCTACGAGCAGTACTTC.

V gene TRBV24-1 combines with J gene TRBJ1-2; D is undetermined. In germline, CDR1 is KGHDR, CDR2 SFDVKD. Trimming shortened V by 3 bases and J by 6 bases, and 10 bases separated the two germline ends. The CDR3 consists of 13 residues. The CDR3 reads CATSDPAIHGYTF. CDR3 nucleotides: TGTGCCACCAGTGATCCGGCCATCCATGGCTACACCTTC.